The 15 T cell receptor beta chains below all came from one sample that was sequenced in a study of cytomegalovirus exposure and HLA in healthy donors. The PCR was carried out with 60 Vbeta primers and 13 Jbeta primers. TCRdb's table, derived via immunoSEQ multiplex PCR, lists solely in-frame clones and lacks some. The data show approximately 170,000 clones, 65% to 85% seen once. The sequencing sample was made of PBMCs. The receptors originated from a male donor in good health and CMV-seronegative.

This chain connects TRBV5-1 to TRBJ1-5; 8 nucleotides line up with TRBD1. Unmatched junction bases numbered 3, after V lost 2 bases and J lost 2 bases. Germline CDR1 is SGHRS and CDR2 is YFSETQ. The CDR3 extends over 15 amino acids. The CDR3 is CASSLGQGGNQPQHF. CDR3 coding DNA: TGCGCCAGCAGCTTAGGACAGGGAGGCAATCAGCCCCAGCATTTT.

The chain is built from TRBV5-6 and TRBJ2-5; the D gene is possibly TRBD2 (6 bases). The last part of the DNA fits TRBJ2-7 better; the J call may be wrong. This CDR3 region has 13 residues. The germline gives CDR1 SGHDT, CDR2 YYEEEE. CDR3 sequence (DNA): TGTGCCAGCGGATGGACTACTGACTACGAGCAGTACTTC. This translates into CASGWTTDYEQYF.

The V gene is TRBV27, the J gene TRBJ2-2; no firm D call. CDR1 and CDR2 (germline): MNHEY, SMNVEV (reference sequence). CDR3 length: 11 residues. Trimming removed 6 bases at V and 5 bases at J, with 4 bases between. CDR3 DNA: TGTGCCAGCAGCTTTACCGGGGAGCTGTTTTTT. Encoded protein: CASSFTGELFF.

The chain uses TRBV11-2 and TRBJ2-7, with a weak D call TRBD2 (6 bases). Between the trimmed V and J ends, which lost 4 bases and 4 bases, there was a span of 17 bases. This CDR3 is 15 amino acids long. Germline-derived CDR1 and CDR2 are SGHAT and FQNNGV. The CDR3 region is CASSSYRTTRYEQYF. The CDR3 DNA follows: TGTGCCAGCAGCTCCTACCGGACTACCCGATACGAGCAGTACTTC. The entire variable domain, with the rest obtained from reference TRBV11-2 and TRBJ2-7, is as follows: EAGVAQSPRYKIIEKRQSVAFWCNPISGHATLYWYQQILGQGPKLLIQFQNNGVVDDSQLPKDRFSAERLKGVDSTLKIQPAKLEDSAVYLCASSSYRTTRYEQYFGPGTRLTVT.

The rearrangement uses TRBV30 and TRBJ2-2, with 12 nucleotides matching TRBD2. The germline gives CDR1 GTSNPN, CDR2 SVGIG (reference sequence). Trimming removed 0 bases from V and 1 base from J; junction bases left unmatched: 3. This CDR3 is 17 amino acids long. Here the CDR3 DNA reads TGTGCCTGGAGTGTACTAGCGGGGGGCGTGAACACCGGGGAGCTGTTTTTT. Its translation is CAWSVLAGGVNTGELFF.

V and J are TRBV7-6 and TRBJ1-2; D is possibly TRBD1 (5 bases). The ends were cut back, 1 base at V and 8 bases at J, with 17 bases in the middle. Germline CDR1 is SGHVS and CDR2 is FNYEAQ. The CDR3 totals 15 residues. CDR3 amino acids: CASSLDSGVMKGYTF. CDR3 coding DNA: TGTGCCAGCAGCTTAGATTCGGGGGTTATGAAGGGCTACACCTTC.

The V call is TRBV9, the J call TRBJ2-7; TRBD1 matches 8 bases. The CDR3 runs to 15 residues. The junction had 8 bases not matched to a gene; V was cut back by 0 bases and J by 6 bases. Germline V CDR1 and CDR2: SGDLS, YYNGEE. The CDR3 loop is CASSVGRQGYGEQYF. In DNA form, the CDR3 reads TGTGCCAGCAGCGTAGGCCGACAGGGGTACGGCGAGCAGTACTTC.

This clone was picked up one time. This chain links TRBV4-2 with TRBJ1-4, with D perhaps TRBD1 (5 bases). V was pared by 2 bases and J by 4 bases, with 17 bases between. The CDR3 consists of 17 residues. Germline CDR1 is LGHNA and CDR2 is YNFKEQ. The CDR3 reads CASSQLFGTGGNEKLFF. The DNA for the CDR3 is TGTGCCAGCAGCCAACTTTTTGGGACCGGGGGTAATGAAAAACTGTTTTTT.

The rearrangement links TRBV10-1 to TRBJ2-7; 8 bases are a match to TRBD1. V dropped 7 bases and J dropped 2; count of bases not matched to a gene: 16. Germline values: CDR1 WNHNN, CDR2 SYGVQD (reference sequence). This CDR3 is built from 17 residues. In DNA form, the CDR3 reads TGCGCCAGCATCCCCCCAAGGGGGGACAGGTGCCCCTACGAGCAGTACTTC. Translation: CASIPPRGDRCPYEQYF.

The chain uses TRBV5-6 and TRBJ2-5; TRBD2 matches 10 bases. The CDR3 extends over 17 amino acids. Germline V gene sequence: CDR1 SGHDT, CDR2 YYEEEE. The V and J ends lost 0 bases and 8 bases, in that order; junction bases with no gene match: 13. CDR3 bases: TGTGCCAGCAGCTTGGAAGTGGGACTAGCGCGCCTGAGTACCCAGTACTTC. This gives the protein CASSLEVGLARLSTQYF.

The V and J genes are TRBV2 and TRBJ2-3, with 7 bases fitting TRBD1. With 4 bases clipped from V and 7 bases from J, the junction kept 11 bases outside the gene matches. The CDR3 totals 15 residues. Germline CDR1 reads SNHLY; CDR2 reads FYNNEI. CDR3 region: CASSARTGRGYTQYF. The CDR3 region has the DNA TGTGCCAGCAGTGCCAGGACAGGCCGTGGATATACGCAGTATTTT.

The chain combines TRBV7-8 with TRBJ1-1, with TRBD1 matching over 7 bases. The CDR3 sequence is 16 residues long. V was clipped by 5 bases and J by 5 bases; unmatched bases: 14. The germline gives CDR1 SGHVS, CDR2 FQNEAQ. The CDR3 sequence is CASSPNIRGGETEAFF. In nucleotides, the CDR3 is TGTGCCAGCAGCCCAAACATTAGAGGGGGCGAGACTGAAGCTTTCTTT.

V is TRBV6-6 and J is TRBJ2-3; weak D call: TRBD1 (6 bases). Germline CDR1 MNHNY, CDR2 SVGAGI (reference sequence). The length of the CDR3 is 15 residues. V gave up 7 bases and J gave up 2 bases, with 16 bases separating them. This CDR3 is CASTKSGTNTDTQYF. CDR3 in DNA: TGTGCCAGCACCAAGTCCGGGACAAACACAGATACGCAGTATTTT.

The chain uses TRBV4-1 and TRBJ2-5; D is perhaps TRBD1 (6 bases). The end of the DNA is better explained by TRBJ2-7, so the J call may be wrong. CDR1 MGHRA and CDR2 YSYEKL come from the germline V gene. There are 14 residues in the CDR3. The CDR3 coding sequence is TGCGCCAGCAGCCCCTGGACAGAGACCTACGAGCAGTACTTC. This gives the protein CASSPWTETYEQYF.

V and J are TRBV27 and TRBJ2-7; D perhaps matches TRBD2 (6 bases). CDR1 and CDR2 from the germline V gene are MNHEY and SMNVEV (reference sequence). The CDR3 runs to 15 residues. Trimming shortened V by 7 bases and J by 3 bases, and 19 bases separated the two germline ends. The DNA for the CDR3 is TGTGCCAGCAAATACCGGGACGGAGGGAACTACGAGCAGTACTTC. Its translation is CASKYRDGGNYEQYF.